The 19 T cell receptor beta chains given below trace back to one sample, sequenced in a study of regulatory T cells in long-lasting Graves disease. Building the TCR beta libraries relied on iRepertoire HTBI primers, and CDR3 regions underwent Arm-PCR. In TCRdb, the multiplex PCR reads were re-called with MiXCR into one record per CDR3 protein. The table has under 500,000 distinct CDR3 sequences, around 20% seen once. This sample's time point: persistent/refractory GD, antithyroid drugs over 5 years with positive TRAb. With RNA extracted from PBMCs as input, the TCR library was made. The material sequenced was peripheral blood mononuclear cells (PBMCs), taken when the disease was refractory, from a patient treated with antithyroid drugs. Every receptor here comes from a female donor with Graves disease.

This clonotype was observed at least ten times. The V call is TRBV18, the J call TRBJ1-2; the D gene is possibly TRBD1 (5 bases). The germline V and J ends were trimmed by 3 bases and 8 bases, with 25 bases remaining between them. The length of the CDR3 is 17 residues. Germline loops: CDR1 KGHSH, CDR2 LQKENI. The CDR3 here is CASSPSVGTTPLGGYTF. CDR3 in DNA: TGTGCCAGCTCACCCAGTGTCGGGACGACGCCCCTGGGGGGCTACACCTTC.

This clonotype was counted ten times or more. J is TRBJ2-5 and V is TRBV10-2; 8 nucleotides agree with TRBD1. Trimming at V came to 7 bases and at J to 4 bases, leaving 8 bases not matched to a gene. In germline, CDR1 is WSHSY, CDR2 SAAADI. The CDR3 loop spans 14 amino acids. The CDR3 DNA reads TGCGCCAGCAAGCGCGGACAGGGTGGAGAGACCCAGTACTTC. It is translated as CASKRGQGGETQYF.

The V call is TRBV6-1, the J call TRBJ1-5; TRBD1 aligns across 8 bases. The CDR3 totals 15 residues. J lost 4 bases, V lost 6 bases, and 8 bases had no gene match. CDR1 MNHNS and CDR2 SASEGT come from the germline V gene. The CDR3 sequence: CASSLGTGWNQPQHF. The CDR3 DNA reads TGTGCCAGCAGCCTAGGGACAGGCTGGAATCAGCCCCAGCATTTT.

In this sample, this clonotype turned up many times. The gene calls are TRBV20-1 and TRBJ2-5; 9 bases agree with TRBD2. Germline V gives CDR1 DFQATT, CDR2 SNEGSKA (reference sequence). V trimming: 3 bases; J trimming: 5 bases; junction bases outside the gene matches: 10. CDR3 length equals 15 residues. The CDR3 is CSASSREGQAETQYF. Written as DNA, the CDR3 is TGCAGTGCTAGTTCGCGGGAGGGCCAGGCGGAGACCCAGTACTTC.

This clonotype was seen ten or more times. This chain links TRBV7-9 with TRBJ2-7, with TRBD2 as a possible D gene (6 bases). V lost 5 bases, J lost 3 bases, and 14 bases lay in between. CDR1 is SEHNR and CDR2 is FQNEAQ in the germline V gene (reference sequence). The CDR3 length is 14 residues. CDR3 loop: CASSMSGLYYEQYF. The CDR3, as DNA: TGTGCCAGCAGCATGAGCGGGCTTTACTACGAGCAGTACTTC.

There are many counts of this clonotype. This sequence joins TRBV2 and TRBJ1-4, with a weak D call TRBD1 (5 bases). CDR1 is SNHLY and CDR2 is FYNNEI in the germline V gene. V was clipped by 5 bases and J by 4 bases, with 11 bases between them. The CDR3 contains 14 residues. CDR3 amino acids: CASSSGLRNEKLFF. The CDR3 region has the DNA TGTGCCAGCAGTTCGGGACTGCGTAATGAAAAACTGTTTTTT.

This clonotype was picked up many times. The chain joins TRBV3-1 to TRBJ2-2; no definite D call. Germline CDR1 and CDR2: LGHDT and YNNKEL (reference sequence). Trimming shortened V by 0 bases and J by 3 bases, and 8 bases separated the two germline ends. CDR3 length equals 15 residues. The CDR3 here is CASSQEGSYTGELFF. CDR3 in DNA: TGTGCCAGCAGCCAAGAGGGATCCTACACCGGGGAGCTGTTTTTT.

The sample holds many counts of this clonotype. The rearrangement links TRBV7-9 to TRBJ2-7; 8 nucleotides agree with TRBD1. J lost 2 bases, V lost 4 bases, and 7 bases had no gene match. The CDR3 is made up of 15 amino acids. Germline lookup yields CDR1 SEHNR and CDR2 FQNEAQ (reference sequence). The CDR3 loop is CASSSDRGSPYEQYF. The CDR3 bases are TGTGCCAGCAGCTCTGACAGGGGTTCCCCCTACGAGCAGTACTTC. Variable domain in full (rest from reference TRBV7-9 and TRBJ2-7): DTGVSQNPRHKITKRGQNVTFRCDPISEHNRLYWYRQTLGQGPEFLTYFQNEAQLEKSRLLSDRFSAERPKGSFSTLEIQRTEQGDSAMYLCASSSDRGSPYEQYFGPGTRLTVT.

This clonotype was found many times. CDR3 amino acids: CASSYSLAETYEQYF. CDR3 nucleotides: TGTGCCAGCAGTTACTCCCTAGCGGAAACCTACGAGCAGTACTTC. The rearrangement uses TRBV6-2 or TRBV6-3 and TRBJ2-7, with TRBD2 matching over 7 bases. The length of the CDR3 is 15 residues. Trimming cost V 0 bases and J 2 bases; bases outside gene matches: 4. CDR1 is MNHEY, CDR2 SVGEGT, per germline.

This clonotype was detected many times. This chain uses TRBV7-9 with TRBJ2-7, with unresolved D. V dropped 8 bases and J dropped 0 bases, with 8 bases sitting between them. Germline CDR1 is SEHNR and CDR2 is FQNEAQ (reference sequence). The CDR3 runs to 12 residues. The CDR3 here is CASGRSSYEQYF. The CDR3 bases are TGTGCCAGCGGAAGGAGCTCCTACGAGCAGTACTTC. Full variable domain (remainder filled in from reference TRBV7-9 and TRBJ2-7): DTGVSQNPRHKITKRGQNVTFRCDPISEHNRLYWYRQTLGQGPEFLTYFQNEAQLEKSRLLSDRFSAERPKGSFSTLEIQRTEQGDSAMYLCASGRSSYEQYFGPGTRLTVT.

The sample holds many counts of this clonotype. The chain is built from TRBV12-3 or TRBV12-4 and TRBJ1-1, with D unresolved. V lost 5 bases and J lost 6, with 4 bases in between. CDR3 length: 10 amino acids. CDR3 nucleotide sequence: TGTGCCAGCAGTAGGTCTGAAGCTTTCTTT. Its protein product is CASSRSEAFF.

This clonotype was counted only a few times. The V call is TRBV10-2, the J call TRBJ1-4; D is unclear. Germline CDR1 WSHSY, CDR2 SAAADI. V lost 3 bases, J lost 6 bases, and 5 bases lay in between. The CDR3 runs to 12 residues. This CDR3 reads CASSEGYEKLFF. The CDR3 nucleotides are TGCGCCAGCAGTGAAGGGTATGAAAAACTGTTTTTT.

This clonotype turned up a few times. The genes are TRBV7-2 and TRBJ2-6; no definite D call. V lost 5 bases and J lost 5, with 10 bases in between. Per germline, CDR1 SGHTA and CDR2 FQGNSA. CDR3 length equals 14 residues. The CDR3 reads CASSLDFWANVLTF. The CDR3 DNA reads as TGTGCCAGCAGCCTAGACTTTTGGGCCAACGTCCTGACTTTC.

This clonotype was detected many times. J is TRBJ1-1 and V is TRBV12-3 or TRBV12-4; 8 bases agree with TRBD1. With 5 bases clipped from V and 6 bases from J, the junction kept 11 bases outside the gene matches. The CDR3 covers 15 residues. The DNA for the CDR3 is TGTGCCAGCAGTAGACGGACAGGGCTTTTATCTGAAGCTTTCTTT. Amino acids: CASSRRTGLLSEAFF.

The J gene is TRBJ2-3, the V gene TRBV5-1; no clear D gene. The CDR3 covers 13 residues. V was clipped by 4 bases and J by 2 bases, with 8 bases between them. Germline CDR1 reads SGHRS; CDR2 reads YFSETQ. Here the CDR3 reads CASSRDNTDTQYF. CDR3 sequence (DNA): TGCGCCAGCAGCCGAGACAACACAGATACGCAGTATTTT. Drawing the rest from reference TRBV5-1 and TRBJ2-3, the complete variable domain is KAGVTQTPRYLIKTRGQQVTLSCSPISGHRSVSWYQQTPGQGLQFLFEYFSETQRNKGNFPGRFSGRQFSNSRSEMNVSTLELGDSALYLCASSRDNTDTQYFGPGTRLTVL.

This clonotype was observed at least ten times. This chain links TRBV6-5 with TRBJ2-7; tentative D call: TRBD1 (5 bases). V lost 2 bases to trimming and J lost 1 base, with 6 bases between them. CDR3 size: 13 residues. Germline-derived CDR1 and CDR2 are MNHEY and SVGAGI. This CDR3 is CASSYQGSYEQYF. In DNA, the CDR3 is TGTGCCAGCAGTTACCAGGGTTCCTACGAGCAGTACTTC.

This clonotype was counted between two and nine times. The chain recombines TRBV19 with TRBJ1-4; no clear D. From germline, CDR1 is LNHDA and CDR2 SQIVND (reference sequence). The CDR3 extends over 13 amino acids. V was trimmed by 3 bases and J by 8 bases, leaving 10 bases between them. CDR3 residues: CASSITRLEKLFF. CDR3 in DNA: TGTGCCAGTAGTATTACCCGACTGGAAAAACTGTTTTTT.

V gene TRBV5-1 combines with J gene TRBJ1-1; possibly TRBD1 for D (5 bases). Germline CDR1 and CDR2: SGHRS and YFSETQ. The germline V and J ends were trimmed by 1 base and 0 bases, with 13 bases remaining between them. The CDR3 is made up of 16 amino acids. DNA for the CDR3: TGCGCCAGCAGCTTGCAGGGTGGAGGAATGAACACTGAAGCTTTCTTT. Amino acids: CASSLQGGGMNTEAFF.

The chain uses TRBV30 and TRBJ1-1, with TRBD1 as a possible D gene (5 bases). There are 13 residues in the CDR3. CDR1 is GTSNPN and CDR2 is SVGIG in the germline V gene (reference sequence). Trimming removed 8 bases from V and 5 bases from J, with 18 bases in between. The CDR3 loop is CAHFQWGKTEAFF. The CDR3 DNA reads TGTGCCCACTTCCAGTGGGGGAAAACTGAAGCTTTCTTT.